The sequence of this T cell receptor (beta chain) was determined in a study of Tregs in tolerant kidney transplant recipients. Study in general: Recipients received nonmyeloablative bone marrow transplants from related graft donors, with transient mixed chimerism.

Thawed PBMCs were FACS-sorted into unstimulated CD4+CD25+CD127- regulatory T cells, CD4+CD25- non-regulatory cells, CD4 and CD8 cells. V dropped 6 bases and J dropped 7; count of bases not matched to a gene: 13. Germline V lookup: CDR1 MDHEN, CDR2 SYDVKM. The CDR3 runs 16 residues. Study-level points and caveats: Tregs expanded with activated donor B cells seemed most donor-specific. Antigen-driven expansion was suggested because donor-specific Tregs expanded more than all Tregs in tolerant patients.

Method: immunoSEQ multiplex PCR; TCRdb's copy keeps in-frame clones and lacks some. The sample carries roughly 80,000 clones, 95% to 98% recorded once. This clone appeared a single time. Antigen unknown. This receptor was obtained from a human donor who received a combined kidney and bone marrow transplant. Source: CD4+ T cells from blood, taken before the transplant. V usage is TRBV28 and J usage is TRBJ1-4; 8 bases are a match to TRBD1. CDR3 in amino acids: CASSKTRRRGPEKLFF. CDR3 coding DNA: TGTGCCAGCAGCAAGACAAGGCGCAGGGGGCCTGAAAAACTGTTTTTT.